A selection of T cell receptor beta chains follows, all from one sample in a study of post-analysis software for immune sequencing data. A single record per CDR3 protein comes from TCRdb applying MiXCR to the PCR reads. The sample lists roughly 670,000 distinct CDR3 sequences, 55% to 60% occurring once. Sequencing was performed on blood. The receptor source for this set is a girl aged 2-10 years with multiple sclerosis. Each CDR3 is given with its conserved first and last residue. Each record gives: clone size, D gene, J gene, V gene, CDR3 DNA, CDR3 protein. The D gene is left open where the match is weak. Not all rows give a size; the values are once, few, many and, for expanded clones, a class.

size: -
D: TRBD2
J: TRBJ2-5
V: TRBV5-5
DNA: TGTGCCAGCAGCTTGGTAACTAGCGGTCGAGAGACCCAGTACTTC
CDR3: CASSLVTSGRETQYF

size: -
D: TRBD2
J: TRBJ2-3
V: TRBV3-1
DNA: TGTGCCAGCAGCCAGGAACTAGCGGGAGGGCCTACAGATACGCAGTATTTT
CDR3: CASSQELAGGPTDTQYF

size: once
D: -
J: TRBJ2-7
V: TRBV12-3/TRBV12-4
DNA: TGTGCCAGCAGTTTACAGGAGGGAGTCGAGCAGTACTTC
CDR3: CASSLQEGVEQYF

size: -
D: -
J: TRBJ2-1
V: TRBV20-1
DNA: TGCAGTGCAAAGGGAGTACTAGAGTACAATGAGCAGTTCTTC
CDR3: CSAKGVLEYNEQFF

size: -
D: TRBD1
J: TRBJ1-2
V: TRBV7-2
DNA: TGTGCCAGCAGCCCTCGGGACAGGGTGAGCTATGGCTACACCTTC
CDR3: CASSPRDRVSYGYTF

size: -
D: -
J: TRBJ1-2
V: TRBV4-2
DNA: TGTGCCAGCAGCCAAGATAGGGTAGACACAGAAGGGTTTGTTGGCTACACCTTC
CDR3: CASSQDRVDTEGFVGYTF

size: -
D: -
J: TRBJ1-5
V: TRBV5-1
DNA: TGCGCCAGCAGCAAGGGGCCCAATCAGCCCCAGCATTTT
CDR3: CASSKGPNQPQHF

size: -
D: -
J: TRBJ2-4
V: TRBV29-1
DNA: TGCAGGACGGACTCAGCCAAAAACATTCAGTACTTC
CDR3: CRTDSAKNIQYF

size: few
D: -
J: TRBJ2-1
V: TRBV20-1
DNA: TGCAGTGCTAGAGAGAGCCGAAATGAGCAGTTCTTC
CDR3: CSARESRNEQFF

size: once
D: TRBD1
J: TRBJ1-6
V: TRBV6-5
DNA: TGTGCCAGCAGATACTCGACAGGGGGCGCGAATTCACCCCTCCACTTT
CDR3: CASRYSTGGANSPLHF

size: few
D: TRBD2
J: TRBJ2-7
V: TRBV9
DNA: TGTGCCAGCAGCCGGGAGGGCACACCATACGAGCAGTACTTC
CDR3: CASSREGTPYEQYF

size: -
D: TRBD2
J: TRBJ2-3
V: TRBV12-3/TRBV12-4
DNA: TGTGCCAGCAGTTTATGGGGAAGTGGTAGCGGGGATACGCAGTATTTT
CDR3: CASSLWGSGSGDTQYF

size: -
D: TRBD2
J: TRBJ2-7
V: TRBV4-1
DNA: TGCGCCAGCAGCCAAGAGGGGACTAGCGGGAGAGAGGTGCAGTACTTC
CDR3: CASSQEGTSGREVQYF

size: -
D: TRBD1
J: TRBJ1-4
V: TRBV7-9
DNA: TGTGCCAGCAGCTTCTCGGGACAGGGTCGCGAAAAACTGTTTTTT
CDR3: CASSFSGQGREKLFF

size: -
D: -
J: TRBJ2-7
V: TRBV3-1
DNA: TGTGCCAGCAGCCAAGGGACCTCCTACGAGCAGTACTTC
CDR3: CASSQGTSYEQYF

size: few
D: -
J: TRBJ2-3
V: TRBV20-1
DNA: TGCAGTGCTGTCCGGGACCGAGCTCAGTATTTT
CDR3: CSAVRDRAQYF

size: few
D: -
J: TRBJ2-4
V: TRBV29-1
DNA: TGCAGCGTCGACATGTTAAACATTCAGTACTTC
CDR3: CSVDMLNIQYF

size: -
D: -
J: TRBJ2-1
V: TRBV3-1
DNA: TGTGCCAGCAGCCACGGGGCTAGCCACTACAGCTCCTACAATGAGCAGTTCTTC
CDR3: CASSHGASHYSSYNEQFF

size: -
D: -
J: TRBJ2-5
V: TRBV15
DNA: TGTGCCACCAGCAGAGCAGCGGACAGACAAGAGACCCAGTACTTC
CDR3: CATSRAADRQETQYF

size: -
D: -
J: TRBJ1-2
V: TRBV3-1
DNA: TGTGCCAGCAGCCAAGATGACAGCAGCTATGGCTACACCTTC
CDR3: CASSQDDSSYGYTF

size: -
D: -
J: TRBJ2-3
V: TRBV12-3/TRBV12-4
DNA: TGTGCCAGCAGCTTGCCACGGATGTTTACTAGCACAGATACGCAGTATTTT
CDR3: CASSLPRMFTSTDTQYF

size: -
D: TRBD2
J: TRBJ2-5
V: TRBV7-2
DNA: TGTGCCAGCAGCTTAGTTGGGGGGAGGGCGTCGGGGAGAGAGCAGTACTTC
CDR3: CASSLVGGRASGREQYF

size: -
D: -
J: TRBJ2-7
V: TRBV7-8
DNA: TGTGCCAGCAGCGACGCTGGGGGCAGGCGTACCTACGAGCAGTACTTC
CDR3: CASSDAGGRRTYEQYF

size: -
D: -
J: TRBJ2-7
V: TRBV6-8
DNA: TGTGCCAGCAGACCCCACCATCCAGACTACGAGCAGTACTTC
CDR3: CASRPHHPDYEQYF

size: -
D: -
J: TRBJ2-1
V: TRBV7-2
DNA: TGTGCCAGCAGCTTAACCCAGAATCAGTTCTTC
CDR3: CASSLTQNQFF

size: -
D: -
J: TRBJ2-1
V: TRBV18
DNA: TGTGCCAGCTCACCAAAGCGCGCGGACAATGAGCAGTTCTTC
CDR3: CASSPKRADNEQFF

size: -
D: -
J: TRBJ2-5
V: TRBV14
DNA: TGTGCCAGCAGCCTAAACACTCACCAAGAGACCCAGTACTTC
CDR3: CASSLNTHQETQYF

size: -
D: -
J: TRBJ2-5
V: TRBV12-3/TRBV12-4
DNA: -
CDR3: CASSSSGAQETQYF

size: few
D: TRBD2
J: TRBJ2-1
V: TRBV10-3
DNA: TGTGCCATCAGTGACGGGCTCGGGGGAGGGAATGAGCAGTTCTTC
CDR3: CAISDGLGGGNEQFF

size: -
D: -
J: TRBJ2-7
V: TRBV7-2
DNA: TGTGCCAGCAGCTTAACGGGGAAACGGGTCCCCTACGAGCAGTACTTC
CDR3: CASSLTGKRVPYEQYF

size: few
D: TRBD1
J: TRBJ2-3
V: TRBV6-2/TRBV6-3
DNA: TGTGCCAGCAGTCGGGACAGGTCCTCCTTGGGGGATACGCAGTATTTT
CDR3: CASSRDRSSLGDTQYF

size: -
D: -
J: TRBJ2-1
V: TRBV7-9
DNA: TGTGCCAGCAGGAGGAACGGATGGCAGTTCTTC
CDR3: CASRRNGWQFF

size: -
D: TRBD2
J: TRBJ2-6
V: TRBV4-2
DNA: TGTGCCAGCAGCCAAGCTCCGGGACTAGCGGGGGGTCACTCTGGGGCCAACGTCCTGACTTTC
CDR3: CASSQAPGLAGGHSGANVLTF

size: -
D: TRBD2
J: TRBJ2-3
V: TRBV18
DNA: TGTGCCAGCTCACCTCGGCGGGAGGGCCAAGATACGCAGTATTTT
CDR3: CASSPRREGQDTQYF

size: -
D: TRBD2
J: TRBJ2-3
V: TRBV6-5
DNA: TGTGCCAGCAGTTACTCGGGCGGGAGAAATGCAGATACGCAGTATTTT
CDR3: CASSYSGGRNADTQYF

size: -
D: -
J: TRBJ2-1
V: TRBV20-1
DNA: TGCAGTGCTAGAGATGGGACGGGAGCTCCGCTGGCTTACAATGAGCAGTTCTTC
CDR3: CSARDGTGAPLAYNEQFF

size: -
D: -
J: TRBJ2-7
V: TRBV27
DNA: TGTGCCAGCAGTCGGATGGGAGACTACGAGCAGTACTTC
CDR3: CASSRMGDYEQYF

size: few
D: TRBD2
J: TRBJ2-3
V: TRBV7-2
DNA: TGTGCCAGCAGATCAACTAGCGGGCTGAGCACAGATACGCAGTATTTT
CDR3: CASRSTSGLSTDTQYF

size: -
D: TRBD1
J: TRBJ2-7
V: TRBV7-9
DNA: TGTGCCAGCAGCTCCCTAGTGGGGGACAGGGTCTCCTACGAGCAGTACTTC
CDR3: CASSSLVGDRVSYEQYF

size: -
D: -
J: TRBJ2-7
V: TRBV29-1
DNA: TGCAGCGGGGGGCACGGAGCCTACGAGCAGTACTTC
CDR3: CSGGHGAYEQYF